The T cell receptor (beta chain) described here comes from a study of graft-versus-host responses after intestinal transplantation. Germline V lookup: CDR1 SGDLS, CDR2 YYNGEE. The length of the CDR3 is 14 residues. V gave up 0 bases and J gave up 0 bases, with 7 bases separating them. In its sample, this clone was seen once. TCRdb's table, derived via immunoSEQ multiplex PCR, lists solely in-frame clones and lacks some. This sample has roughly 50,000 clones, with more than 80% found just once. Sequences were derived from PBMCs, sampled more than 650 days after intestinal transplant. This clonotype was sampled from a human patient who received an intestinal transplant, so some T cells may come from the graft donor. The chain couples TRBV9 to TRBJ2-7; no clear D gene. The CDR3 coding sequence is TGTGCCAGCAGCGTAGGGAGCCCCTCCTACGAGCAGTACTTC. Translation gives CASSVGSPSYEQYF. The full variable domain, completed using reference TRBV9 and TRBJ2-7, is DSGVTQTPKHLITATGQRVTLRCSPRSGDLSVYWYQQSLDQGLQFLIQYYNGEERAKGNILERFSAQQFPDLHSELNLSSLELGDSALYFCASSVGSPSYEQYFGPGTRLTVT.